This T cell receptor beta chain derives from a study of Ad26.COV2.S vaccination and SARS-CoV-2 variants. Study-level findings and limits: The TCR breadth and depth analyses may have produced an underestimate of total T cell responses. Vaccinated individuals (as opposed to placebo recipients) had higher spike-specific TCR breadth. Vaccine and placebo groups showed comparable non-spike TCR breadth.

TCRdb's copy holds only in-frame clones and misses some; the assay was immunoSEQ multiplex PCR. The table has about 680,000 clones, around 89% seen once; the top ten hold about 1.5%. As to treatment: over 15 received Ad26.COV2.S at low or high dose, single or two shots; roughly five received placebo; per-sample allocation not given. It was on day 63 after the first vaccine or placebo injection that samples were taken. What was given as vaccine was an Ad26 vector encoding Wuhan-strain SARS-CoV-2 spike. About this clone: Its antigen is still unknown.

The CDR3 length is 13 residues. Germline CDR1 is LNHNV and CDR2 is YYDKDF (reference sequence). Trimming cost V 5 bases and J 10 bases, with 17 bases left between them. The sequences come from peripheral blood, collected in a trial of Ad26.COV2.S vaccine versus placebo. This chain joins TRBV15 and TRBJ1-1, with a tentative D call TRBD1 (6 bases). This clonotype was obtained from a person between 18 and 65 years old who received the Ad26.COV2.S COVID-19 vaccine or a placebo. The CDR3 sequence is CATSEGREQGAFF. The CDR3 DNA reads TGTGCCACCAGCGAAGGGCGAGAACAGGGAGCTTTCTTT.